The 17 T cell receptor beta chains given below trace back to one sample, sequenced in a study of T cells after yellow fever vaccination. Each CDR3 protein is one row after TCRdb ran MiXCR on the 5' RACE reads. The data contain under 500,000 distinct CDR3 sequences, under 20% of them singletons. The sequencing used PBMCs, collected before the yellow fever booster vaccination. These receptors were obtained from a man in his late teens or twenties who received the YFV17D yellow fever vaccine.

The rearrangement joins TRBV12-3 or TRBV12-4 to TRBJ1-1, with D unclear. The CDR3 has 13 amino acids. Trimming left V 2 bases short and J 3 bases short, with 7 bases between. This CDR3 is CASSLPPDTEAFF. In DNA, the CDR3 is TGTGCCAGCAGTTTACCGCCGGACACTGAAGCTTTCTTT.

CDR3 amino acids: CSARELAGGHTGELFF. In nucleotides, the CDR3 is TGCAGTGCTAGAGAACTAGCGGGGGGCCACACCGGGGAGCTGTTTTTT. The chain recombines TRBV20-1 with TRBJ2-2, with TRBD2 matching over 12 bases. The germline V gene encodes CDR1 DFQATT and CDR2 SNEGSKA (reference sequence). V shed 0 bases, J shed 3 bases, and the junction held 2 bases outside the gene matches. The CDR3 has 16 residues.

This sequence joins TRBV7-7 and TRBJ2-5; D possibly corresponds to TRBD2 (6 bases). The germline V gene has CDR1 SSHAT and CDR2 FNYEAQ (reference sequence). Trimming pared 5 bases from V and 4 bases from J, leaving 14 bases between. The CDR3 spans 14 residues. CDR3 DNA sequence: TGTGCCAGCAGCCCTACTAGCACTGGAGAGACCCAGTACTTC. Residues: CASSPTSTGETQYF.

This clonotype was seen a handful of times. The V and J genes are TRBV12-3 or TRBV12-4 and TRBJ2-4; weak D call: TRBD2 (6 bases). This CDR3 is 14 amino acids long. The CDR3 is CPQWRDLAKNIQYF. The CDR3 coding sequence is TGTCCCCAATGGAGGGACCTAGCCAAAAACATTCAGTACTTC.

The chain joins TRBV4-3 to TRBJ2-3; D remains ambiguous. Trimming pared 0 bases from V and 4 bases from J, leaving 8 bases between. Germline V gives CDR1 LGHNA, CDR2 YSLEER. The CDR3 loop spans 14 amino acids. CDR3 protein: CASSQDEAADTQYF. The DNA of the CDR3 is TGCGCCAGCAGCCAAGATGAGGCCGCAGATACGCAGTATTTT.

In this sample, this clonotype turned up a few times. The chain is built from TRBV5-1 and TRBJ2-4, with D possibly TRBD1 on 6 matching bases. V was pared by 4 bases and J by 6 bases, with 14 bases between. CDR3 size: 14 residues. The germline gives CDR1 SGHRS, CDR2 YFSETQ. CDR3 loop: CASSPPGVINIQYF. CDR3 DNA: TGCGCCAGCAGCCCACCAGGGGTGATAAACATTCAGTACTTC.

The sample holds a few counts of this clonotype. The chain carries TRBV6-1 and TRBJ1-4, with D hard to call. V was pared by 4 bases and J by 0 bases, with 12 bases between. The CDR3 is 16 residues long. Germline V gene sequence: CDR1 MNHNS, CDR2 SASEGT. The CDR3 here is CASSAVDPATNEKLFF. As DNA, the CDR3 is TGTGCCAGCAGTGCGGTGGACCCCGCAACTAATGAAAAACTGTTTTTT.

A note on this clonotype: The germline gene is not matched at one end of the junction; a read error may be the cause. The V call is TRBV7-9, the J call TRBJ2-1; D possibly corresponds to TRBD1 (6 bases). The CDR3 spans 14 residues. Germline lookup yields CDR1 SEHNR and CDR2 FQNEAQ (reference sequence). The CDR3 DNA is TGTGCCAGCAGCCCGAAAGGGGGTCTCAATGAACAGTTCTTC. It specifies CASSPKGGLNEQFF.

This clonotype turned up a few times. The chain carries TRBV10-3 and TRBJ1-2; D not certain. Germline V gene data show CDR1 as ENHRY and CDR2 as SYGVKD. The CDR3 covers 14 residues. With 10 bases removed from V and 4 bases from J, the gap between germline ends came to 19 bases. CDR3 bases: TGTGCCACCCTAGAGGTCGGAGTTTCCTATGGCTACACCTTC. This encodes CATLEVGVSYGYTF.

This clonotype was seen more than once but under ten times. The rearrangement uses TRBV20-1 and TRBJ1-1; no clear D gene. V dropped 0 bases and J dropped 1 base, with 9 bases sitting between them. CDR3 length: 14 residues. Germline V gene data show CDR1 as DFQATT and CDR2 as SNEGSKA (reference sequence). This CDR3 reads CSARDRTANTEAFF. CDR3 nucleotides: TGCAGTGCTAGAGATCGTACAGCGAACACTGAAGCTTTCTTT.

Here the CDR3 reads CASSFGVYSPLHF. The CDR3 DNA is TGTGCCAGCAGTTTCGGGGTATACTCACCCCTCCACTTT. The rearrangement links TRBV7-9 to TRBJ1-6; no clear D. Germline lookup yields CDR1 SEHNR and CDR2 FQNEAQ (reference sequence). V was pared by 6 bases and J by 10 bases, with 13 bases between. This CDR3 contains 13 residues.

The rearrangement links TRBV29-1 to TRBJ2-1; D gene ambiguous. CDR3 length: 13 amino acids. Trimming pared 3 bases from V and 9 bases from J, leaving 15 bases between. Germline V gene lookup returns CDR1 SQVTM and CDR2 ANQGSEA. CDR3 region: CSVEVRRSGEQFF. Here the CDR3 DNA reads TGCAGCGTTGAGGTCCGGCGGTCCGGTGAGCAGTTCTTC.

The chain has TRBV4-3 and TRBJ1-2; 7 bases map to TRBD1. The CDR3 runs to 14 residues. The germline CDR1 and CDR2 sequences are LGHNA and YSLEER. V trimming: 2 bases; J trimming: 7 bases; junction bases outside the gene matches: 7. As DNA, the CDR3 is TGCGCCAGCAGCCAACGACAGGGATTAGGTGGCTACACCTTC. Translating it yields CASSQRQGLGGYTF.

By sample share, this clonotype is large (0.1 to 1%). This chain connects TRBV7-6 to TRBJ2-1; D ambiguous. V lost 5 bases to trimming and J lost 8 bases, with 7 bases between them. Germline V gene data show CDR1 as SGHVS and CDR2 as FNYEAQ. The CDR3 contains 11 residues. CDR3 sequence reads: CASSPGYEQFF. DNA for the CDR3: TGTGCCAGCAGCCCTGGGTATGAGCAGTTCTTC.

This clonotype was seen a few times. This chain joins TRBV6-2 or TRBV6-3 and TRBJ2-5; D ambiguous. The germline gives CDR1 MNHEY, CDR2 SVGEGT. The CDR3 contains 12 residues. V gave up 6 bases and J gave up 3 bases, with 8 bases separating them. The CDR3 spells CASSDPKETQYF. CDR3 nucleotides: TGTGCCAGCAGCGACCCAAAAGAGACCCAGTACTTC.

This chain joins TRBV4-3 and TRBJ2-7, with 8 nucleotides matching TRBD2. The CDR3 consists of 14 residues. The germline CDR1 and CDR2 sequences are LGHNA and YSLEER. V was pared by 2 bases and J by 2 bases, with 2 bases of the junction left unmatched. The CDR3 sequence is CASSQSGLAYEQYF. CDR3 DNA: TGCGCCAGCAGCCAATCGGGACTAGCCTACGAGCAGTACTTC.

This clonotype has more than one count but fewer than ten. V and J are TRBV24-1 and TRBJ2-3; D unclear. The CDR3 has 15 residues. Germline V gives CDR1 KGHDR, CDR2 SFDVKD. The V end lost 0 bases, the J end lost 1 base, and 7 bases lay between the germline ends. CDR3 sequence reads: CATSDLGEGTDTQYF. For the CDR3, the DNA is TGTGCCACCAGTGATTTGGGGGAAGGCACAGATACGCAGTATTTT.